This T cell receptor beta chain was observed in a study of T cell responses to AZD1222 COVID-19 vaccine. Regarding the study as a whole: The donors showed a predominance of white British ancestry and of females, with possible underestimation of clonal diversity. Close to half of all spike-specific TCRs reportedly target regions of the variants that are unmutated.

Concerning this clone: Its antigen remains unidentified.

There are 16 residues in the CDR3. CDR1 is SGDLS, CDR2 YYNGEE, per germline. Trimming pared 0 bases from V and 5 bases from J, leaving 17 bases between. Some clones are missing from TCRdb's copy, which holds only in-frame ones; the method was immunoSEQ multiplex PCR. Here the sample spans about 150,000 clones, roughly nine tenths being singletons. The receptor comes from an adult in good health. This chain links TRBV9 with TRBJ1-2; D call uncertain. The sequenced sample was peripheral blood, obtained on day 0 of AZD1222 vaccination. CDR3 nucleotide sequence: TGTGCCAGCAGCGTAGTTGGGGTACCTATGGGGTATGGCTACACCTTC. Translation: CASSVVGVPMGYGYTF. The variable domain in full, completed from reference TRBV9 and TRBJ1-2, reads DSGVTQTPKHLITATGQRVTLRCSPRSGDLSVYWYQQSLDQGLQFLIQYYNGEERAKGNILERFSAQQFPDLHSELNLSSLELGDSALYFCASSVVGVPMGYGYTFGSGTRLTVV.